This T cell receptor beta chain derives from a study of blood T cells in healthy people across ages. Germline V gene data show CDR1 as SGHRS and CDR2 as YFSETQ. The CDR3 consists of 17 residues. The ends were cut back, 5 bases at V and 4 bases at J, with 19 bases in the middle. This clonotype turned up a few times. Its antigen is undetermined. The use of a sample-barcoded 5' primer and a J-beta primer mix characterized a second PCR of about 6 to 12 cycles. Via MiXCR, TCRdb re-called the 5' RACE reads, giving one row per CDR3 protein. The sample lists 790,000 or so distinct CDR3 sequences, about 42% seen once, with about a sixth in the top ten. PBMCs, at least 7 million per sample, were isolated. Study results and limitations: Long-lived and aged donors differed, with more naive CD4+ cells and higher diversity in the long-lived. Donor CMV status was unknown, possibly confounding expanded clonotype changes.

The chain combines TRBV5-1 with TRBJ2-6; either TRBD1 or TRBD2 may supply D (5 bases each). The source of this sequence is a man at least 80 years old in good health. Source material: blood. CDR3 sequence: CASSGLRGDLGANVLTF. The CDR3 region has the DNA TGCGCCAGCAGTGGCCTACGAGGGGACCTGGGGGCCAACGTCCTGACTTTC. Full variable domain (rest looked up from reference TRBV5-1 and TRBJ2-6): KAGVTQTPRYLIKTRGQQVTLSCSPISGHRSVSWYQQTPGQGLQFLFEYFSETQRNKGNFPGRFSGRQFSNSRSEMNVSTLELGDSALYLCASSGLRGDLGANVLTFGAGSRLTVL.